This T cell receptor (beta chain) was sequenced in a study of naive and memory T cell subsets. Both TRBC1 and TRBC2 were covered by a beta constant-region primer of two equimolar oligonucleotides. Ligated cDNA was amplified by four rounds of PCR with nested alpha and beta constant-region primers and SP2. TCRdb independently ran MiXCR on the UMI-ligation and nested PCR reads; one entry per CDR3 protein. Here the sample spans about 90,000 distinct CDR3 sequences, roughly 12% being singletons. Overall study results and limits: A few larger clonotypes appeared in naive repertoires, especially CD8, possibly memory cells re-expressing CD45RA.

Worth noting for this clonotype: Its target is not known.

CD4+ T cell IFNgamma after overnight CMV lysate exposure gave donor CMV status. CD4 T cells were positively selected, then CD8 T cells from the CD4-negative fraction. Germline V gene data show CDR1 as KGHSH and CDR2 as LQKENI. This CDR3 region has 13 residues. The germline V and J ends were trimmed by 3 bases and 8 bases, with 13 bases remaining between them. The chain links TRBV18 to TRBJ1-1; D gene unclear. The receptor's source is a human donor in good health. What was sequenced was naive CD4+ T cells from blood. CDR3 amino acids: CASSPSPLLEAFF. CDR3 coding DNA: TGTGCCAGCTCACCCTCCCCTCTGTTAGAAGCTTTCTTT.